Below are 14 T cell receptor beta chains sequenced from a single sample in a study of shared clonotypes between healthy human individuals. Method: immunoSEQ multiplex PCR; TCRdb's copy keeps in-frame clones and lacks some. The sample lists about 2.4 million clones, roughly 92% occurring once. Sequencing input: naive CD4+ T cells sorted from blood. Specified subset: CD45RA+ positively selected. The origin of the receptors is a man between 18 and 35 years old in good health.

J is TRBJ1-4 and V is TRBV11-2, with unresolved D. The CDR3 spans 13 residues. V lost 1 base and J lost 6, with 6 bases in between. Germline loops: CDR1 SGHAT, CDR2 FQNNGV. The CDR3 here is CASSLAYYEKLFF. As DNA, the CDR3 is TGTGCCAGCAGCTTAGCGTATTATGAAAAACTGTTTTTT.

The CDR3 spells CASSQVGAGDSGSQEYF. The CDR3 nucleotides are TGCGCCAGCAGCCAAGTAGGGGCGGGTGATAGCGGATCCCAGGAGTACTTC. V is TRBV4-1 and J is TRBJ2-5; maybe TRBD2 (6 bases). V was trimmed by 1 base and J by 12 bases, leaving 27 bases between them. Germline V lookup: CDR1 MGHRA, CDR2 YSYEKL. The CDR3 loop spans 17 amino acids.

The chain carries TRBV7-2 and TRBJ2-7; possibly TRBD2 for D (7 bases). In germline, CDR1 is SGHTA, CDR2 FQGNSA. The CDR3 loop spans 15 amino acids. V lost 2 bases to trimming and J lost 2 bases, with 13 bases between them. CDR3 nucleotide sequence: TGTGCCAGCAGCTTATGGGGGGGGACAACCTACGAGCAGTACTTC. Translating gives CASSLWGGTTYEQYF.

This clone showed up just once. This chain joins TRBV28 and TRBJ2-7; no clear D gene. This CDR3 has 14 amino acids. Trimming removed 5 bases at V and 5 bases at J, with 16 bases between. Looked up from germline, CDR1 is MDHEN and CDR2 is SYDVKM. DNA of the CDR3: TGTGCCAGCAGTCCCCAATTAGGGTACGACGAGCAGTACTTC. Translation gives CASSPQLGYDEQYF.

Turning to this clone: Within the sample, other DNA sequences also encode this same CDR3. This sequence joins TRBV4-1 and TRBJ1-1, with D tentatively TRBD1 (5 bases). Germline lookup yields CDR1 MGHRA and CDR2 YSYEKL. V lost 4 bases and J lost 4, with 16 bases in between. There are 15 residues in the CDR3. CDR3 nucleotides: TGCGCCAGCAGCCCCCCCCGTGGGGCGGGCACTGAAGCTTTCTTT. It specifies CASSPPRGAGTEAFF.

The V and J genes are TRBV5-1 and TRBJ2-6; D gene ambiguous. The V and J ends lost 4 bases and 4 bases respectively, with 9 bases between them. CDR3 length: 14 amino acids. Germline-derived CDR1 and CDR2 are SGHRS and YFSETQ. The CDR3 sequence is CASSQNAGANVLTF. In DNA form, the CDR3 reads TGCGCCAGCAGCCAGAACGCGGGGGCCAACGTCCTGACTTTC.

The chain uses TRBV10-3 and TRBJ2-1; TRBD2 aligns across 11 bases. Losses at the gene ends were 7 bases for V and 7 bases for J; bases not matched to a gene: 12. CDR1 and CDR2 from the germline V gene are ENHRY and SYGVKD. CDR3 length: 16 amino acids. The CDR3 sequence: CAITERTSGSWNEQFF. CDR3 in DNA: TGTGCCATCACCGAGCGAACTAGCGGGAGCTGGAATGAGCAGTTCTTC.

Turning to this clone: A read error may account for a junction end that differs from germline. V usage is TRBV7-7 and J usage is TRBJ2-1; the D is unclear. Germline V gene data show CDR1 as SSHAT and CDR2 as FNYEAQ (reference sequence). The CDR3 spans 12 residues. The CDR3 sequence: CASSNTGGEQFF. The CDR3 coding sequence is TGTGCTAGCAGCAATACTGGCGGTGAGCAGTTCTTC.

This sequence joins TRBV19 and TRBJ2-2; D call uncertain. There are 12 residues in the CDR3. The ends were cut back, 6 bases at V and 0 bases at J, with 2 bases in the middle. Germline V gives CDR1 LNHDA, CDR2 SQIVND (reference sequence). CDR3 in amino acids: CASRSNTGELFF. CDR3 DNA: TGTGCCAGTAGATCGAACACCGGGGAGCTGTTTTTT.

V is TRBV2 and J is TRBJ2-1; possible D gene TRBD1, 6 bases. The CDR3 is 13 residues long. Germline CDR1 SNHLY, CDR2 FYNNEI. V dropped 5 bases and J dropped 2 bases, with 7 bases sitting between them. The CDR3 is CASSWTAYNEQFF. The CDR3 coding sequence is TGTGCCAGCAGTTGGACAGCCTACAATGAGCAGTTCTTC.

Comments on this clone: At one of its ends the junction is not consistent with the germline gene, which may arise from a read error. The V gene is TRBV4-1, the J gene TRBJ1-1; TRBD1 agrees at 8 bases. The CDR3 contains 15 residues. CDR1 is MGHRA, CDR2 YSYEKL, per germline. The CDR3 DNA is TGCGCCAGCAGCCAAGCCAGGGGGCTGAATACTGAAGCTTTCTTT. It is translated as CASSQARGLNTEAFF.

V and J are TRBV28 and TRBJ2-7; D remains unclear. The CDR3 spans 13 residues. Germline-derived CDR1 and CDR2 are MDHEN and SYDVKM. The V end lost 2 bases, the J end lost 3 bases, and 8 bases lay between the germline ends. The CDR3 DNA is TGTGCCAGCAGTTTAGGACGCAGCTACGAGCAGTACTTC. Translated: CASSLGRSYEQYF.

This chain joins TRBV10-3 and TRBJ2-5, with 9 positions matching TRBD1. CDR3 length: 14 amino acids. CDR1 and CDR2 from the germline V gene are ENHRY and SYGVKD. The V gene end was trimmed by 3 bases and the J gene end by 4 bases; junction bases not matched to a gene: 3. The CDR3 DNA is TGTGCCATCAGTGACGCGGACAGGGGAGAGACCCAGTACTTC. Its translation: CAISDADRGETQYF.

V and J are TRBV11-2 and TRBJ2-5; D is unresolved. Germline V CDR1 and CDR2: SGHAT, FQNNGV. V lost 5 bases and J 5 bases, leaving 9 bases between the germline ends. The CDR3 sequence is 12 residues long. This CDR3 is CASSPSSETQYF. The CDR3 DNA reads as TGTGCCAGCAGCCCAAGTTCGGAGACCCAGTACTTC.